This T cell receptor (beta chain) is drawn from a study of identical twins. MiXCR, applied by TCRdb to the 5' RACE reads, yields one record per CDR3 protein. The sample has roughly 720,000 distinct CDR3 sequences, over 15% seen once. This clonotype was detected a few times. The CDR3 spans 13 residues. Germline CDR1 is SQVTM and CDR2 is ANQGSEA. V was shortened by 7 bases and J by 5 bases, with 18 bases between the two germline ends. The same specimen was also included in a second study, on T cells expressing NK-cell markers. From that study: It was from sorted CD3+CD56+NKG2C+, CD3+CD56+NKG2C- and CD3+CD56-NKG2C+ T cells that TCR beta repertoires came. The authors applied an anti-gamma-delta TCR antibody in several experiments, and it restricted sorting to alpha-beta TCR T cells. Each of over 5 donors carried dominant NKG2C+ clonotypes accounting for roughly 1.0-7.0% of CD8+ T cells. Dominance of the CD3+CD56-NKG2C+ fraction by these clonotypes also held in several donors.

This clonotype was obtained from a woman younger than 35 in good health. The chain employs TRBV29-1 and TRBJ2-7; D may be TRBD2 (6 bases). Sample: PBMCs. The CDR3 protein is CSAVGEVVDEQYF. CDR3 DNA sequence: TGCAGCGCTGTGGGGGAGGTGGTGGACGAGCAGTACTTC.